In its sample, the clone carrying this T cell receptor (beta chain) was seen many times. Its antigen remains unidentified. The data were taken from a study of early T cells in non-severe SARS-CoV-2 infection. Broader study findings: Comparison of clonotypes with VDJdb favored anti-spike CD8 responses while missing private and CD4 specificities.

This CDR3 contains 13 residues. Germline V gene sequence: CDR1 SQVTM, CDR2 ANQGSEA. V lost 6 bases to trimming and J lost 5 bases, with 16 bases between them. Each single cDNA molecule received a unique molecular identifier. Each CDR3 protein is one row after TCRdb ran MiXCR on the 5' RACE reads. The sample has 98,000 or so distinct CDR3 sequences, 9% to 13% seen once. The receptor's source is an adult who was a healthcare worker with PCR-confirmed SARS-CoV-2 infection or an uninfected control (not recorded which). V gene TRBV29-1 combines with J gene TRBJ1-1; D is uncertain. Sequenced sample: whole blood. DNA for the CDR3: TGCAGCGTCGCGATCTCTTTGGGGACTGAAGCTTTCTTT. It is translated as CSVAISLGTEAFF.